A selection of T cell receptor beta chains follows, all from one sample in a study of blood T cell repertoires in COVID-19. Data came from immunoSEQ multiplex PCR; TCRdb stores just in-frame clones and leaves some out. The sample records around 93,000 clones, 70% to 90% being singletons. The source material was peripheral blood. These receptors originate from a man aged 55 to 70 with acute or convalescent COVID-19. Both conserved end residues are part of each CDR3. Each record gives: V gene, J gene, clone size, CDR3 protein. The listing skips clone size in some rows; elsewhere it reads once, few, many or a size class.

TRBV7-9	TRBJ2-3	.	CASSLVLTSTDTQYF
TRBV7-3	TRBJ1-3	once	CASSMRDGDSGNTIYF
TRBV7-6	TRBJ2-2	.	CASSKRTSGTGELFF
TRBV6-2/TRBV6-3	TRBJ2-1	.	CASSFPAAGNYNEQFF
TRBV5-6	TRBJ1-2	once	CASSFTGVHGYTF
TRBV7-9	TRBJ1-1	many	CASTPLQGKNTEAFF
TRBV7-7	TRBJ2-2	.	CASSTGTTPAGELFF
TRBV24-1	TRBJ2-2	.	CATSDPTGYGGELFF
TRBV3-1/TRBV3-2	TRBJ1-5	once	CASSQDTPQSSNQPQHF
TRBV5-8	TRBJ1-6	few	CASSLDRPRGNSPLHF
TRBV7-9	TRBJ2-1	.	CASSLEVLAGGPGNEQFF
TRBV5-1	TRBJ1-1	.	CASTPGYGMNTEAFF
TRBV5-1	TRBJ1-1	.	CASSSGGGIEAFF
TRBV21-1	TRBJ1-2	once	CASSPKRPHQGQKESGYTF
TRBV6-5	TRBJ1-2	.	CASSFLQGEGYTF
TRBV14	TRBJ2-1	few	CASSPSRGLRNNEQFF
TRBV11-2	TRBJ2-2	.	CASSLVRSGELFF
TRBV4-1	TRBJ2-5	.	CASSRSSGLQETQYF
TRBV9	TRBJ1-2	once	CASSVRDRNYGYTF
TRBV19	TRBJ2-7	.	CASSSPGGVVEQYF
TRBV19	TRBJ2-3	.	CASSLNGFTDTQYF
TRBV6-5	TRBJ1-2	.	CASSPGQFGGYTF
TRBV5-4	TRBJ2-1	.	CASSWGGTYNEQFF
TRBV9	TRBJ1-4	few	CASSPSRQGANEKLFF
TRBV12-3/TRBV12-4	TRBJ2-1	.	CASSGLAYNEQFF
TRBV28	TRBJ2-1	.	CASSLSGGQGNEQFF
TRBV4-1	TRBJ2-5	.	CASSPGVAGGQETQYF
TRBV19	TRBJ1-5	once	CASSMGAANQPQHF
TRBV7-3	TRBJ1-1	.	CASSPRTGGEAFF
TRBV7-2	TRBJ2-1	.	CASSLFLAGARTQFF
TRBV19	TRBJ2-3	.	CASSIGKGADTQYF
TRBV27	TRBJ1-3	.	CASSPDSRTYGNTIYF
TRBV11-3	TRBJ2-1	.	CASSLDLSSGTLNEQFF
TRBV10-3	TRBJ1-2	few	CAISVYVDRRGGYTF
TRBV5-1	TRBJ1-4	.	CASSRNRGNNEKLFF
TRBV24-1	TRBJ2-2	few	CATKPETGELFF
TRBV19	TRBJ2-1	.	CASSRPRDSQAHEQFF
TRBV2	TRBJ1-6	.	CASSEAVGANSPLHF
TRBV7-8	TRBJ2-1	.	CASSLAPSGYGNEQFF
TRBV6-5	TRBJ1-1	.	CASSSWTGTTEAFF
TRBV6-5	TRBJ1-5	.	CASSLGHNSNQPQHF
TRBV11-3	TRBJ1-5	.	CASSLVQGQPQHF
TRBV12-5	TRBJ1-6	few	CASGLVGTDSNSPLHF
TRBV7-9	TRBJ1-2	.	CASSLAQGNYGYTF
TRBV6-2/TRBV6-3	TRBJ1-1	.	CASSYFGVYTEAFF
TRBV27	TRBJ1-4	.	CASSPGFATNEKLFF